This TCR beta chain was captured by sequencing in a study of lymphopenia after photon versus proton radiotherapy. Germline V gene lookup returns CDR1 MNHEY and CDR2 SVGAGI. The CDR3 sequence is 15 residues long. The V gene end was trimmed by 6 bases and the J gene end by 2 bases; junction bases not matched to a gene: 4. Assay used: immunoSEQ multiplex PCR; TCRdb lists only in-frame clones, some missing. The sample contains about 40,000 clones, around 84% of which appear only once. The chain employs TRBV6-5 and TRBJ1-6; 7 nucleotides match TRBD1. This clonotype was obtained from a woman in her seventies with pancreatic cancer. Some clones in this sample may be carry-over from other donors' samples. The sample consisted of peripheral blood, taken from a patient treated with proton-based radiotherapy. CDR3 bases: TGTGCCAGCAGCACCGACAGGGCCTATAATTCACCCCTCCACTTT. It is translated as CASSTDRAYNSPLHF.